These T cell receptor beta chains were read from a single sample in a study of regulatory T cells in long-lasting Graves disease. TCRdb re-analysed the multiplex PCR reads in MiXCR, keeping a single row per CDR3 protein. This table holds 440,000 or so distinct CDR3 sequences, approximately 16% found once. The sample also formed part of further work on T cells in Graves' hyperthyroidism and ophthalmopathy.

The specimen was peripheral blood mononuclear cells (PBMCs), collected at new diagnosis, from a patient treated with antithyroid drugs. The receptors here all came from a woman in her twenties or thirties with Graves disease. Each CDR3 is given with its conserved first and last residue. A D gene is named only where the DNA matches it firmly. Only some rows state a clone size, as once, few, many or a class for expanded clones.

abundance: many; d_gene: TRBD2; j_gene: TRBJ2-1; v_gene: TRBV29-1; CDR3nt: TGCAGCGCTGCCAAGCGGGAGGGTAATGAGCAGTTCTTC; CDR3aa: CSAAKREGNEQFF
abundance: .; d_gene: TRBD2; j_gene: TRBJ2-1; v_gene: TRBV11-2; CDR3nt: TGTGCCAGCAGCCCTACCGGGACTAGCGGGAGGAACTACAATGAGCAGTTCTTC; CDR3aa: CASSPTGTSGRNYNEQFF
abundance: many; d_gene: TRBD1; j_gene: TRBJ1-1; v_gene: TRBV28; CDR3nt: TGTGCCAGCAGTTTTTTTTGGACAGGGGGCCTGGGAACTGAAGCTTTCTTT; CDR3aa: CASSFFWTGGLGTEAFF
abundance: .; d_gene: .; j_gene: TRBJ2-1; v_gene: TRBV15; CDR3nt: TGTACCACCAGCAGAGATGGGCCGTTTGAGCAGTTCTTC; CDR3aa: CTTSRDGPFEQFF
abundance: many; d_gene: .; j_gene: TRBJ2-1; v_gene: TRBV14; CDR3nt: TGTGCCAGCAGTATGGGCCTTAATGGTGAGCAGTTCTTC; CDR3aa: CASSMGLNGEQFF
abundance: many; d_gene: TRBD1; j_gene: TRBJ1-4; v_gene: TRBV29-1; CDR3nt: TGCAGCGTTCTACAGGGGGCGACTAATGAAAAACTGTTTTTT; CDR3aa: CSVLQGATNEKLFF
abundance: .; d_gene: TRBD2; j_gene: TRBJ2-6; v_gene: TRBV5-1; CDR3nt: TGCGCCAGCAGCCCGGTAGCGGGAAGTGGGGCCAACGTCCTGACTTTC; CDR3aa: CASSPVAGSGANVLTF
abundance: few; d_gene: .; j_gene: TRBJ2-2; v_gene: TRBV24-1; CDR3nt: TGTGCCACCAGTGATCCAAATAGGGGTTACGGGGAGCTGTTTTTT; CDR3aa: CATSDPNRGYGELFF
abundance: many; d_gene: .; j_gene: TRBJ2-7; v_gene: TRBV20-1; CDR3nt: TGCAGTGCGCCGGACAGTCGGTACGAGCAGTACTTC; CDR3aa: CSAPDSRYEQYF
abundance: .; d_gene: TRBD2; j_gene: TRBJ2-5; v_gene: TRBV4-2; CDR3nt: TGTGCCAGCAGCCAAGATGGGACTAGTCCCAAGACCCAGTACTTC; CDR3aa: CASSQDGTSPKTQYF
abundance: many; d_gene: .; j_gene: TRBJ2-7; v_gene: TRBV7-9; CDR3nt: TGTGCCAGCAGAAGTACCAACGAGCAGTACTTC; CDR3aa: CASRSTNEQYF
abundance: many; d_gene: .; j_gene: TRBJ1-2; v_gene: TRBV5-1; CDR3nt: TGCGCCAGCAGGGGGGAGACCACTCCGCTTGGCTACACCTTC; CDR3aa: CASRGETTPLGYTF
abundance: .; d_gene: .; j_gene: TRBJ1-5; v_gene: TRBV6-2/TRBV6-3; CDR3nt: TGTGCCAGCAGTTTCGCATTAGCAGTTATTGGTATTAGGTCCCCCAATCAGCCCCAGCATTTT; CDR3aa: CASSFALAVIGIRSPNQPQHF
abundance: many; d_gene: .; j_gene: TRBJ2-7; v_gene: TRBV29-1; CDR3nt: TGCAGCGTTGAGACAGGAGAAAGCTTCGACGAGCAGTACTTC; CDR3aa: CSVETGESFDEQYF
abundance: many; d_gene: TRBD2; j_gene: TRBJ2-3; v_gene: TRBV7-2; CDR3nt: TGTGCCAGCAGTGGTCTAGCGGGAGGATTAGATACGCAGTATTTT; CDR3aa: CASSGLAGGLDTQYF
abundance: .; d_gene: .; j_gene: TRBJ1-1; v_gene: TRBV9; CDR3nt: TGTGCCAGCAGCGCTGGGGGAGGGCTGGCTCTGAACACTGAAGCTTTCTTT; CDR3aa: CASSAGGGLALNTEAFF
abundance: many; d_gene: .; j_gene: TRBJ1-2; v_gene: TRBV7-2; CDR3nt: TGTGCCAGCAGCTTAGCCAGTAACTATGGCTACACCTTC; CDR3aa: CASSLASNYGYTF
abundance: many; d_gene: .; j_gene: TRBJ1-1; v_gene: TRBV2; CDR3nt: TGTGCCAGCAGGCCCCTACTCTCGACGGTGAACACTGAAGCTTTCTTT; CDR3aa: CASRPLLSTVNTEAFF
abundance: few; d_gene: .; j_gene: TRBJ2-3; v_gene: TRBV7-2; CDR3nt: TGTGCCAGCAGCCCCAAGCTCACAGATACGCAGTATTTT; CDR3aa: CASSPKLTDTQYF
abundance: many; d_gene: TRBD1; j_gene: TRBJ1-4; v_gene: TRBV7-2; CDR3nt: TGTGCCAGCAGCCCAGGACAGGCACAGTCCGGAAAACTGTTTTTT; CDR3aa: CASSPGQAQSGKLFF
abundance: .; d_gene: .; j_gene: TRBJ2-6; v_gene: TRBV10-3; CDR3nt: TGTGCCATCAGCGACCCTACCTCTGGGGCCAACGTCCTGACTTTC; CDR3aa: CAISDPTSGANVLTF
abundance: many; d_gene: .; j_gene: TRBJ1-2; v_gene: TRBV29-1; CDR3nt: TGCAGCGTTGAAGGTTGGATCAGGACCTATGGCTACACCTTC; CDR3aa: CSVEGWIRTYGYTF
abundance: .; d_gene: TRBD2; j_gene: TRBJ2-1; v_gene: TRBV7-9; CDR3nt: TGTGCCAGCAGCTTGGCCCTAGCGGGGACCTACAATGAGCAGTTCTTC; CDR3aa: CASSLALAGTYNEQFF
abundance: many; d_gene: .; j_gene: TRBJ2-3; v_gene: TRBV9; CDR3nt: TGTGCCAGCAGCGTCCGGCAGGGGAGGACAGATACGCAGTATTTT; CDR3aa: CASSVRQGRTDTQYF